Presented here are 14 T cell receptor beta chains from one specimen sequenced in a study of T cell repertoires in cytomegalovirus infection (dated by TCRdb to between 2017 and 2020). Data came from an Illumina HiSeq 1500. The raw public reads went through TCRdb reprocessing: fastp at Q25, MiXCR clone calling, in-frame beta chains kept. One record per CDR3 amino acid sequence lists the most common genes and DNA. The sample table shows around 430,000 distinct CDR3 sequences, and approximately 40% are seen once. About two fifths of the sample goes to the ten largest clones. Per the publication, the treatment or condition label means: in vitro stimulation with specific CMV peptide epitopes to enrich CMV-specific T cells. Their antigens remain unidentified. Source: cultured PBMCs, taken from culture after CMV antigen stimulation. These receptors came from a human donor in good health (CMV status not recorded). Some clones in this sample may be carry-over from other donors' samples.

This chain connects TRBV5-1 to TRBJ2-3; tentative D call: TRBD2 (6 bases). CDR1 and CDR2 (germline): SGHRS, YFSETQ. The germline V and J ends were trimmed by 4 bases and 6 bases, with 15 bases remaining between them. The CDR3 runs 14 residues. CDR3 protein: CASSQTSRYDTQYF. CDR3 sequence (DNA): TGCGCCAGCAGCCAGACTAGTCGGTACGATACGCAGTATTTT. The full variable domain, its missing parts supplied by reference TRBV5-1 and TRBJ2-3, is KAGVTQTPRYLIKTRGQQVTLSCSPISGHRSVSWYQQTPGQGLQFLFEYFSETQRNKGNFPGRFSGRQFSNSRSEMNVSTLELGDSALYLCASSQTSRYDTQYFGPGTRLTVL.

This clonotype has more than one count but fewer than ten. The chain employs TRBV12-3 or TRBV12-4 and TRBJ2-3; D is uncertain. The ends were cut back, 4 bases at V and 8 bases at J, with 13 bases in the middle. This CDR3 contains 13 residues. As DNA, the CDR3 is TGTGCCAGCAGTTCGACCACACGGGCTACGCAGTATTTT. Amino acid sequence: CASSSTTRATQYF.

Here the CDR3 DNA reads TGTGCCAGCAGCTTACGTAGCACACAAGGGGAGCAGTACTTC. Residues: CASSLRSTQGEQYF. The chain uses TRBV7-6 and TRBJ2-7, with D hard to call. CDR3 length: 14 residues. Germline V gene data show CDR1 as SGHVS and CDR2 as FNYEAQ. V was clipped by 2 bases and J by 7 bases, with 15 bases between them.

V is TRBV7-9 and J is TRBJ2-5; 7 positions agree with TRBD2. The CDR3 is made up of 15 amino acids. From germline, CDR1 is SEHNR and CDR2 FQNEAQ (reference sequence). V shed 3 bases and J 5 bases; nucleotides not matched to a gene: 9. As DNA, the CDR3 is TGTGCCAGCAGCTTTCTGACTAGCTCGTTGGAGACCCAGTACTTC. It codes for CASSFLTSSLETQYF.

This clonotype has a count of ten or more. The CDR3 DNA reads TGTGCCAGCAGCTTCGGACTAGCTGCCCCCTACGAGCAGTACTTC. Translation gives CASSFGLAAPYEQYF. This sequence joins TRBV7-2 and TRBJ2-7; 8 nucleotides match TRBD2. This CDR3 comprises 15 residues. V lost 3 bases and J lost 2; bases outside the gene matches: 6. In germline, CDR1 is SGHTA, CDR2 FQGNSA.

The V gene is TRBV27, the J gene TRBJ2-1; TRBD1 matches 9 bases. Losses at the gene ends were 5 bases for V and 7 bases for J; bases not matched to a gene: 9. The V gene's germline CDR1 is MNHEY and CDR2 SMNVEV (reference sequence). This CDR3 region has 15 residues. CDR3 in amino acids: CASSLHGTGYNEQFF. In DNA, the CDR3 is TGTGCCAGCAGTCTGCACGGGACAGGGTATAATGAGCAGTTCTTC.

The V call is TRBV12-3 or TRBV12-4, the J call TRBJ2-5, with D perhaps TRBD1 or TRBD2 (5 bases each). The CDR3 has 14 residues. V was clipped by 1 base and J by 5 bases, with 11 bases between them. CDR3 residues: CASSLVGPPETQYF. CDR3 bases: TGTGCCAGCAGTTTAGTGGGACCCCCGGAGACCCAGTACTTC.

The genes are TRBV2 and TRBJ1-2; possibly TRBD1 for D (5 bases). Germline CDR1 reads SNHLY; CDR2 reads FYNNEI. This CDR3 contains 14 residues. With 6 bases removed from V and 1 base from J, the gap between germline ends came to 12 bases. CDR3 amino acids: CASSATDVNYGYTF. CDR3 bases: TGTGCCAGCAGCGCGACAGACGTTAACTATGGCTACACCTTC.

The CDR3 DNA reads as TGTGCCAGCAGTGACTCCAGGGGAAGCATGAACACTGAAGCTTTCTTT. This encodes CASSDSRGSMNTEAFF. The chain combines TRBV6-1 with TRBJ1-1; D is possibly TRBD1 (6 bases). Trimming shortened V by 3 bases and J by 0 bases, and 14 bases separated the two germline ends. Germline V gives CDR1 MNHNS, CDR2 SASEGT. The CDR3 spans 16 residues.

This clonotype was found many times. This rearrangement joins TRBV7-2 to TRBJ2-3; the D gene is possibly TRBD2 (6 bases). The length of the CDR3 is 15 residues. The V end was cut by 6 bases, the J end by 2 bases, with 15 bases between. The V gene's germline CDR1 is SGHTA and CDR2 FQGNSA. The CDR3 loop reads CASRRPGLTTDTQYF. As DNA, the CDR3 is TGTGCCAGCAGGAGACCGGGACTCACCACAGATACGCAGTATTTT.

The chain links TRBV5-1 to TRBJ1-2, with D maybe TRBD1 (5 bases). Germline CDR1 SGHRS, CDR2 YFSETQ. V was shortened by 4 bases and J by 0 bases, with 7 bases between the two germline ends. The CDR3 is 13 amino acids. CDR3 sequence reads: CASSETANYGYTF. The DNA of the CDR3 is TGCGCCAGCAGCGAGACAGCTAACTATGGCTACACCTTC.

This clonotype was counted between two and nine times. The chain is built from TRBV5-1 and TRBJ1-1; TRBD1 aligns across 7 bases. CDR3 length equals 15 residues. The V segment lost 0 bases and the J segment 5 bases; nucleotides outside the gene matches: 7. Germline CDR1 and CDR2: SGHRS and YFSETQ. This chain's CDR3 is CASSLATGVGTEAFF. The CDR3 DNA is TGCGCCAGCAGCTTGGCCACAGGGGTGGGAACTGAAGCTTTCTTT.

The rearrangement uses TRBV7-4 and TRBJ1-2, with 7 bases fitting TRBD1. CDR3 length: 15 amino acids. Losses at the gene ends were 5 bases for V and 5 bases for J; bases not matched to a gene: 11. Germline CDR1 and CDR2: SGHVT and SQSDAQ. CDR3 protein: CASSRGDRVVYGYTF. The CDR3 DNA follows: TGTGCCAGCAGCCGCGGCGACAGGGTTGTATATGGCTACACCTTC.

This chain joins TRBV18 and TRBJ1-5; D call uncertain. From germline, CDR1 is KGHSH and CDR2 LQKENI. The CDR3 runs to 17 residues. Trimming stripped 3 bases from V and 2 bases from J, with 17 bases between. CDR3 amino acids: CASSPTAGGGRNQPQHF. The DNA for the CDR3 is TGTGCCAGCTCACCCACGGCGGGCGGTGGACGCAATCAGCCCCAGCATTTT.